A selection of T cell receptor beta chains follows, all from one sample in a study of blood T cell repertoires in COVID-19. The table came from immunoSEQ multiplex PCR; TCRdb's copy has only in-frame clones and leaves some out. The profile shows roughly 76,000 clones, around 86% of them singletons. Sequencing was carried out using peripheral blood. All receptors derive from a woman of 80 years or more with active or convalescent COVID-19. The CDR3 runs from the conserved cysteine through the conserved F or W. A D gene is named only where the DNA matches it firmly. Part of the rows lack a size; the others show once, few, many or a class for expanded clones.

>TRBV5-4|-|-|TRBJ2-3
TGTGCCAGCAGCTTGGCAGGAGGGGGCTCGCAGTATTTT
CASSLAGGGSQYF
>TRBV12-2|-|-|TRBJ1-1
TGTGCAAGTCGCATCACAGGAGTAAAGACTGAAGCTTTCTTT
CASRITGVKTEAFF
>TRBV2|-|-|TRBJ2-1
TGTGCCAGCAGTGAAACTAAACCGGGGGTCTCCTACAATGAGCAGTTCTTC
CASSETKPGVSYNEQFF
>TRBV30|TRBD1|-|TRBJ1-6
TGTGCCTGGGAGCGCGGGACAGTAAATTCACCCCTCCACTTT
CAWERGTVNSPLHF
>TRBV4-3|-|once|TRBJ1-3
TGCGCCAGCAGCCAAGGCGTGGCTGGAAACACCATATATTTT
CASSQGVAGNTIYF
>TRBV7-9|-|once|TRBJ1-2
TGTGCCAGCAGCAGATCAGGGGCTAACTATGGCTACACCTTC
CASSRSGANYGYTF
>TRBV11-1|-|-|TRBJ1-2
TGTGCCAGCAGCTTAGCAAGGGAAGCGGATGGCTACACCTTC
CASSLAREADGYTF
>TRBV28|TRBD2|-|TRBJ2-1
TGTGCCAGCAGTTTGGGGCTAGCGGGGAAAAATGAGCAGTTCTTC
CASSLGLAGKNEQFF
>TRBV21-1|-|-|TRBJ2-7
TGTGCCAGCAGCAACACCAATCCGGACTCAGCCTACGAGCAGTACTTC
CASSNTNPDSAYEQYF
>TRBV7-8|-|-|TRBJ2-2
TGTGCCAGCAGTCGGAGTCCGGGACAATACACCGGGGAGCTGTTTTTT
CASSRSPGQYTGELFF
>TRBV7-9|-|-|TRBJ1-1
TGTGCCAGCAGCTTATTTTCGTCTAGTATGTCTGAAGCTTTCTTT
CASSLFSSSMSEAFF
>TRBV7-2|-|-|TRBJ2-1
TGTGCCAGCAGCTTACCCCCTTTACAGGGTAATGAGCAGTTCTTC
CASSLPPLQGNEQFF
>TRBV28|-|-|TRBJ2-2
TGTGCCAGCCAGGGGCCGAACACCGGGGAGCTGTTTTTT
CASQGPNTGELFF
>TRBV7-9|-|-|TRBJ2-7
TGTGCCAGCAGCTTAGCGCAGGCAGTCGCCTACGAGCAGTACTTC
CASSLAQAVAYEQYF
>TRBV6-1|TRBD1|-|TRBJ2-1
TGTGCCAGCAGTGAACTGGGACAGGTTTTCAATGAGCAGTTCTTC
CASSELGQVFNEQFF
>TRBV11-2|TRBD2|-|TRBJ2-7
TGTGCCAGCAGCTTGCTAGCGGGTCGAGAGCAGTACTTC
CASSLLAGREQYF
>TRBV6-2/TRBV6-3|-|few|TRBJ2-2
TGTGCCAGCAGTTCCTGGGACTCAAACACCGGGGAGCTGTTTTTT
CASSSWDSNTGELFF
>TRBV9|-|-|TRBJ1-5
TGTGCCAGCAGCTCGGACGGAGGGACCCATCAGCCCCAGCATTTT
CASSSDGGTHQPQHF
>TRBV19|-|-|TRBJ2-1
TGTGCCAGTAGTGACAGGAGCTCCTACAATGAGCAGTTCTTC
CASSDRSSYNEQFF
>TRBV5-8|-|-|TRBJ1-4
TGTGCCAGCAGTCTGACAAATGAAAAACTGTTTTTT
CASSLTNEKLFF
>TRBV5-4|TRBD1|-|TRBJ1-6
TGTGCCAGCAGCGCGGGGGGTAACAGGGGTTATAATTCACCCCTCCACTTT
CASSAGGNRGYNSPLHF
>TRBV18|TRBD1|-|TRBJ2-2
TGTGCCAGCTCACCTCAAGGGGGCCATACGAACACCGGGGAGCTGTTTTTT
CASSPQGGHTNTGELFF
>TRBV19|TRBD1|few|TRBJ1-6
TGTGCCAGTAGTATAGATCTACAGGGGGGGCATCCACAGACACCCCTCCACTTT
CASSIDLQGGHPQTPLHF
>TRBV7-7|TRBD1|-|TRBJ2-5
TGTGCTAGCAGTCTAGACGGGACAGGGGACGAGACCCAGTACTTC
CASSLDGTGDETQYF
>TRBV9|TRBD2|-|TRBJ2-4
TGTGCCAGCAGCGTAGTATTCGATCAGCGGGGGCGAGCCAAAAACATTCAGTACTTC
CASSVVFDQRGRAKNIQYF
>TRBV28|-|-|TRBJ2-7
TGTGCCAGCAGTTTGACAAACAGACCCTACGAGCAGTACTTC
CASSLTNRPYEQYF